The text below deals with one T cell receptor beta chain. The entry originates in a study of shared T cell receptors in the human thymus. The CDR3 consists of 10 residues. Germline CDR1 SGHTA, CDR2 FQGTGA. The junction had 0 bases not matched to a gene; V was cut back by 3 bases and J by 14 bases. Clones were sequenced by immunoSEQ multiplex PCR, and TCRdb holds only the in-frame ones, with some missing. The table shows under 700,000 clones, with about 80% occurring only once. The same sample was also used in a study of human thymus T cells.

This receptor was taken from a boy in the first two years of life with a congenital heart defect. Sequenced sample: thymocytes. The chain is built from TRBV7-3 and TRBJ2-1; the match to TRBD2 covers 8 bases. The DNA of the CDR3 is TGTGCCAGCAGCTTTAGCGGGAAGTTCTTC. This encodes CASSFSGKFF.